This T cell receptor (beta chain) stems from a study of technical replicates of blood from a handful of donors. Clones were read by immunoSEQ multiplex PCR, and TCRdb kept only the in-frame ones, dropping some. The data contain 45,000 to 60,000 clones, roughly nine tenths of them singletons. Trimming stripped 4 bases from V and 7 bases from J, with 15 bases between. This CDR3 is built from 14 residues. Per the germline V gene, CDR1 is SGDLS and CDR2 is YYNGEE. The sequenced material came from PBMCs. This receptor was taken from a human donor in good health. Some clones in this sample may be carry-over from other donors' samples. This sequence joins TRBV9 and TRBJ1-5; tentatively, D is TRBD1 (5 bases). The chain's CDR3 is CASSPGGDWQPQHF. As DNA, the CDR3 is TGTGCCAGCAGCCCAGGAGGGGACTGGCAGCCCCAGCATTTT.